The 5 T cell receptor beta chains below all came from one sample that was sequenced in a study of blood T cell repertoires in COVID-19. Sequencing used immunoSEQ multiplex PCR; TCRdb keeps in-frame clones, though not all of them. The sample gives about 280,000 clones, approximately 85% of which show up once; 4.5% to 6% is in the top ten. The source material was peripheral blood. These receptors all come from a man in his fifties or sixties with active or convalescent COVID-19.

CDR3 residues: CASSLTSGRAANTGELFF. CDR3 nucleotide sequence: TGTGCCAGCAGCTTGACTAGCGGGAGGGCCGCGAACACCGGGGAGCTGTTTTTT. The V call is TRBV7-3, the J call TRBJ2-2; 14 nucleotides align to TRBD2. The length of the CDR3 is 18 residues. Germline CDR1 is SGHTA and CDR2 is FQGTGA. V shed 3 bases and J 0 bases; nucleotides not matched to a gene: 3.

The genes are TRBV18 and TRBJ2-6, with TRBD1 as a possible D gene (6 bases). The V end lost 2 bases, the J end lost 1 base, and 9 bases lay between the germline ends. The CDR3 is 16 residues long. CDR1 is KGHSH and CDR2 is LQKENI in the germline V gene. CDR3 in DNA: TGTGCCAGCTCACCAGGGGGCTCGTCTGGGGCCAACGTCCTGACTTTC. It codes for CASSPGGSSGANVLTF. Variable domain in full (rest from reference TRBV18 and TRBJ2-6): NAGVMQNPRHLVRRRGQEARLRCSPMKGHSHVYWYRQLPEEGLKFMVYLQKENIIDESGMPKERFSAEFPKEGPSILRIQQVVRGDSAAYFCASSPGGSSGANVLTFGAGSRLTVL.

This clone appeared once. This sequence joins TRBV18 and TRBJ2-7; D is unresolved. The CDR3 has 18 residues. The V end lost 5 bases, the J end lost 5 bases, and 28 bases lay between the germline ends. Per the germline V gene, CDR1 is KGHSH and CDR2 is LQKENI. CDR3 nucleotide sequence: TGTGCCAGCTCAGCCGCCACTACTGCGGCGGTGTTTGGAAACGAGCAGTACTTC. It encodes CASSAATTAAVFGNEQYF.

Concerning this clone itself: The sample holds other DNA sequences that translate to the same CDR3. CDR3 region: CASSTEQGNGNTIYF. In DNA form, the CDR3 reads TGTGCCAGCAGCACTGAACAGGGCAATGGAAACACCATATATTTT. The V gene is TRBV25-1, the J gene TRBJ1-3; D is perhaps TRBD1 (6 bases). The CDR3 is 15 residues long. In germline, CDR1 is MGHDK, CDR2 SYGVNS. Trimming removed 6 bases at V and 3 bases at J, with 15 bases between.

This chain joins TRBV9 and TRBJ2-7; 13 bases line up with TRBD2. This CDR3 has 17 residues. Trimming removed 3 bases from V and 7 bases from J; junction bases left unmatched: 13. The V gene's germline CDR1 is SGDLS and CDR2 YYNGEE. The CDR3 DNA is TGTGCCAGCAGCGCCCATACTGGGACTAGCGGGATCAGGGAGCAGTACTTC. Translated: CASSAHTGTSGIREQYF.